A single sample is the source of the 9 T cell receptor beta chains below, sequenced in a study of cytomegalovirus exposure and HLA in healthy donors. 13 Jbeta primers and 60 Vbeta primers were used for the PCR. The protocol was immunoSEQ multiplex PCR, while the TCRdb copy is restricted to in-frame clones and leaves out a portion. The data hold over 80,000 clones, with under 85% observed a single time. The material sequenced was PBMCs. All receptors come from a woman aged 70-85 years in good health and CMV-seropositive.

The genes are TRBV7-9 and TRBJ2-7, with 9 bases identical to TRBD1. Trimming removed 5 bases from V and 6 bases from J; junction bases left unmatched: 8. Germline V CDR1 and CDR2: SEHNR, FQNEAQ (reference sequence). This CDR3 has 14 residues. DNA for the CDR3: TGTGCCAGCAGCGAGCCGGGACAGGGTGCCGAGCAGTACTTC. This translates into CASSEPGQGAEQYF.

V gene TRBV30 combines with J gene TRBJ2-1, with unresolved D. Trimming removed 3 bases at V and 5 bases at J, with 14 bases between. The length of the CDR3 is 14 residues. Germline V CDR1 and CDR2: GTSNPN, SVGIG (reference sequence). Here the CDR3 DNA reads TGTGCCTGGAGCCCCCGCAGATACGACAATGAGCAGTTCTTC. Its protein product is CAWSPRRYDNEQFF.

CDR3 region: CASSLERRGGDGYTF. CDR3 sequence (DNA): TGTGCCAGCAGTTTAGAGAGAAGGGGGGGGGATGGCTACACCTTC. The chain combines TRBV28 with TRBJ1-2, with D perhaps TRBD1 (6 bases). Trimming took off 2 bases at V and 6 bases at J, with 16 bases between the two ends. Germline V lookup: CDR1 MDHEN, CDR2 SYDVKM. The CDR3 length is 15 residues.

This clone was observed a few times. The chain joins TRBV7-2 to TRBJ1-1, with a weak D call TRBD1 (5 bases). The ends were cut back, 1 base at V and 6 bases at J, with 6 bases in the middle. The CDR3 has 12 residues. Germline CDR1 is SGHTA and CDR2 is FQGNSA. CDR3 DNA sequence: TGTGCCAGCAGCTTAGGGGGGGCTGAAGCTTTCTTT. This gives the protein CASSLGGAEAFF.

The genes are TRBV18 and TRBJ1-4, with D unresolved. This CDR3 comprises 13 residues. Trimming removed 4 bases from V and 8 bases from J, with 11 bases in between. Germline values: CDR1 KGHSH, CDR2 LQKENI. CDR3 coding DNA: TGTGCCAGCTCACGAAGTAGTAACGAAAAACTGTTTTTT. Its translation: CASSRSSNEKLFF.

This clone was recorded once. This rearrangement joins TRBV28 to TRBJ2-5, with 8 bases fitting TRBD1. This CDR3 contains 15 residues. Germline V CDR1 and CDR2: MDHEN, SYDVKM. V was pared by 5 bases and J by 5 bases, with 10 bases of the junction left unmatched. The CDR3 DNA is TGTGCCAGCAGTCTTGGGACAGGTCCCGGTGAGACCCAGTACTTC. It yields the protein CASSLGTGPGETQYF.

The chain joins TRBV5-5 to TRBJ2-7, with D perhaps TRBD1 (6 bases). The CDR3 totals 15 residues. Germline CDR1 and CDR2: SGHKS and YYEKEE (reference sequence). The V and J ends lost 4 bases and 0 bases respectively, with 14 bases between them. The CDR3 is CASSLGHTNSYEQYF. In DNA, the CDR3 is TGTGCCAGCAGCCTGGGACACACAAACTCCTACGAGCAGTACTTC.

This clone came up once. The chain links TRBV11-1 to TRBJ2-3; 8 bases agree with TRBD1. The CDR3 extends over 14 amino acids. The trim removed 3 bases at V and 1 base at J, leaving 0 bases unmatched. CDR1 is SGHAT and CDR2 is FQDESV in the germline V gene (reference sequence). The CDR3 region has the DNA TGTGCCAGCAGCTTCAGGGGGCGCACAGATACGCAGTATTTT. Its translation: CASSFRGRTDTQYF.

The chain is built from TRBV6-4 and TRBJ2-3, with a weak D call TRBD2 (5 bases). This CDR3 comprises 13 residues. V was shortened by 0 bases and J by 8 bases, with 9 bases between the two germline ends. Germline assignment: CDR1 MRHNA and CDR2 SNTAGT. CDR3 sequence: CASSDSEVSTQYF. CDR3 nucleotides: TGTGCCAGCAGTGACTCGGAGGTTTCTACGCAGTATTTT.